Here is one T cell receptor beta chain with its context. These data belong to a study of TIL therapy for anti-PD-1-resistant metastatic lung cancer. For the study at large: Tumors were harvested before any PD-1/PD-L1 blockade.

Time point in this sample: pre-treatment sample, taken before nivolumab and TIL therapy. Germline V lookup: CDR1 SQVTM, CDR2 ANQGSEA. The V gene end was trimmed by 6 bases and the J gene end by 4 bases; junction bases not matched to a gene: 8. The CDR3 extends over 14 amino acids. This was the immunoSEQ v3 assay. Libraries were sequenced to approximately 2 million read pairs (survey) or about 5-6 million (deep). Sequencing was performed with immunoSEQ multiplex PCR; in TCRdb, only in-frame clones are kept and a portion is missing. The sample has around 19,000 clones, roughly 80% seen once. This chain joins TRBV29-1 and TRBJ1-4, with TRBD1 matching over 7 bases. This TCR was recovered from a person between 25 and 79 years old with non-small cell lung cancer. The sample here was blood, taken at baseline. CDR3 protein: CSVPSRDSNEKLFF. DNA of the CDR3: TGCAGCGTACCTAGCCGGGACAGTAATGAAAAACTGTTTTTT.